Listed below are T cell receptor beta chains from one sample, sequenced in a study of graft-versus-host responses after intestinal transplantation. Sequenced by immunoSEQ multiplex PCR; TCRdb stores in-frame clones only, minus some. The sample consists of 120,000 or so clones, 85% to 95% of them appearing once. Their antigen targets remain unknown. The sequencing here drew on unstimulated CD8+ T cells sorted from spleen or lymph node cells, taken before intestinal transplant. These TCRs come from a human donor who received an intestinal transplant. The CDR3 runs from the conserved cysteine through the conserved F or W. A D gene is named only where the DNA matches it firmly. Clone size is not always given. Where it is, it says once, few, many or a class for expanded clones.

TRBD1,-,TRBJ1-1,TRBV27,TGTGCCAGCAGTTTGGCCAGGGGGGCCTGGACTGAAGCTTTCTTT,CASSLARGAWTEAFF
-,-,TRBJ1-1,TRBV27,TGTGCCAGCAAGTTCTCGGTGAACACTGAAGCTTTCTTT,CASKFSVNTEAFF
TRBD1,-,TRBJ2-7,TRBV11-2,TGTGCCAGCAGCTCCTCCGACAGGGGGTACGAGCAGTACTTC,CASSSSDRGYEQYF
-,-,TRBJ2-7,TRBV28,TGTGCCAGCAGTCTAAGGGGACCGAGCCCCTACGAGCAGTACTTC,CASSLRGPSPYEQYF
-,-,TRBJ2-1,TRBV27,TGTGCCAGCAGTTTATCGGGCGGTGTAGAGCAGTTCTTC,CASSLSGGVEQFF
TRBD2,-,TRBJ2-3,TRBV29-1,TGCAGCGTTGCGAGCGGGAGGGGGGCAGATACGCAGTATTTT,CSVASGRGADTQYF
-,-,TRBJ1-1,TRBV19,TGTGCCAGTATTGTGGGGAACACTGAAGCTTTCTTT,CASIVGNTEAFF
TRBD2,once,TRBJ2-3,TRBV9,TGTGCCAGCAGCGCCCGACCGCTAGCGGGGGGAACAGATACGCAGTATTTT,CASSARPLAGGTDTQYF
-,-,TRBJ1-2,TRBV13,TGTGCCAGCAGCTCCGAAGGGCGGGGGCCTGGCTACACCTTC,CASSSEGRGPGYTF
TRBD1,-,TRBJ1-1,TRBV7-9,TGTGCCAGCAGCTTAGCCGGAGGGGGCCTTGAAGCTTTCTTT,CASSLAGGGLEAFF
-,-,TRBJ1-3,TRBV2,TGTGCCAGCTTCACAGGGCGAAACACCATATATTTT,CASFTGRNTIYF
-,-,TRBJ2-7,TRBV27,TGTGCCAGCAGTCTCGACCCACAGGGTATCCACGAGCAGTACTTC,CASSLDPQGIHEQYF
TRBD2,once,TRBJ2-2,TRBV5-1,TGCGCCAGCAGCTTGTCTAGCGGGAGGGCCAGGGCCGGGGAGCTGTTTTTT,CASSLSSGRARAGELFF
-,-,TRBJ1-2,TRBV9,TGTGCCAGCAGCGCTCTCTCTGTGGAGCACTATGGCTACACCTTC,CASSALSVEHYGYTF
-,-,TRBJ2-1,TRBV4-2,TGTGCCAGCAGCCAAGAAGTAGGGGAGCGCTTCTACAATGAGCAGTTCTTC,CASSQEVGERFYNEQFF
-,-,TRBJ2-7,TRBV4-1,TGCGCCAGCAGCCAAGAAAACCAGGGGCGGTACGAGCAGTACTTC,CASSQENQGRYEQYF
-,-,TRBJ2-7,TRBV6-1,TGTGCCAGCAGTGACCCTTCCCGTTCGGAGTACTCCTACGAGCAGTACTTC,CASSDPSRSEYSYEQYF
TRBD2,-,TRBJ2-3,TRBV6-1,TGTGCCAGCAGTGAGAGGCCTTGGCCTAGCGGGTCCAGCACAGATACGCAGTATTTT,CASSERPWPSGSSTDTQYF
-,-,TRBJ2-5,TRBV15,TGTGCCACCAGCAGAGGCTTATGGGGGCCGGATACCTCTTTACAAGAGACCCAGTACTTC,CATSRGLWGPDTSLQETQYF
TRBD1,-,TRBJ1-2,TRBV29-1,TGCAGCGTAGACAGGGATGGCTACACCTTC,CSVDRDGYTF
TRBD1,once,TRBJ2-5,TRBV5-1,TGCGCCAGCAGCTTGAGCCGACAGGGTGGAGAGACCCAGTACTTC,CASSLSRQGGETQYF
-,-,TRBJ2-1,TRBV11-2,TGTGCCAGCAGCTTAGGGATCAATGAGCAGTTCTTC,CASSLGINEQFF
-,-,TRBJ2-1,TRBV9,TGTGCCAGCAGCGCCCCAAGATCCCGCTCCTACAATGAGCAGTTCTTC,CASSAPRSRSYNEQFF
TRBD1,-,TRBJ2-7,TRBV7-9,TGTGCCAGCAGCAAGGGGACAGGGTTCGAGCAGTACTTC,CASSKGTGFEQYF
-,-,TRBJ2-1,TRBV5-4,TGTGCCAGCAGCGTGGGAGGGGGCGGAGGGTACAATGAGCAGTTCTTC,CASSVGGGGGYNEQFF
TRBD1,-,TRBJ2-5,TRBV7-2,TGTGCCAGCAGCTTAGGCAGGGGGTGGGAGACCCAGTACTTC,CASSLGRGWETQYF
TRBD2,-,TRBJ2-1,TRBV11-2,TGTGCCAGCAGCTTCTCGGGTAGCGGGAGGGATGAGCAGTTCTTC,CASSFSGSGRDEQFF
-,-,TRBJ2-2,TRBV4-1,TGCGCCAGCAGCCAAGACCCAGGGAACACCGGGGAGCTGTTTTTT,CASSQDPGNTGELFF
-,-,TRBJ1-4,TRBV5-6,TGTGCCAGCAGCTTAGGGGGAACTAATGAAAAACTGTTTTTT,CASSLGGTNEKLFF
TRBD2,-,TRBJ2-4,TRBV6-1,TGTGCCAGCAGTGAGGGGGTCGCTAGCGGGAGTCTTAAAAACATTCAGTACTTC,CASSEGVASGSLKNIQYF
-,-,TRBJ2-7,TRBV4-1,TGCGCCAGCAGCCAAGAGGGACTCTCCTACGAGCAGTACTTC,CASSQEGLSYEQYF
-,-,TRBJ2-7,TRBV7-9,TGTGCCAGCACAGGGGGAGGTCCCTACGAGCAGTACTTC,CASTGGGPYEQYF
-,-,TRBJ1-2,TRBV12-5,TGTGCTAGTGGTTTGGGGTTCTATGGCTACACCTTC,CASGLGFYGYTF
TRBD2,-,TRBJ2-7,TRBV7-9,TGTGCCAGCAGCTTAGTCGGGGGGGTTTGGGAGCAGTACTTC,CASSLVGGVWEQYF
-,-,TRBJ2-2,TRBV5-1,TGCGCCACCCAACCCGGCGATGCCGTCGCCGGGGAGCTGTTTTTT,CATQPGDAVAGELFF
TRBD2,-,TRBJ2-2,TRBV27,TGTGCCAGCAGCCCAGGACTAGCGGGAGCAGGCGGGGAGCTGTTTTTT,CASSPGLAGAGGELFF
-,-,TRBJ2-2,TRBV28,TGTGCCAGCAGTTTTTTCCGTGCCGGGGAGCTGTTTTTT,CASSFFRAGELFF
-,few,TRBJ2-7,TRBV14,TGTGCCAGCAGCCAAGCAACTGGTTTAGAGCAGTACTTC,CASSQATGLEQYF
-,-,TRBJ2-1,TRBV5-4,TGTGCCAGCAGCTTGGTCGGGAGTTCCTACAATGAGCAGTTCTTC,CASSLVGSSYNEQFF
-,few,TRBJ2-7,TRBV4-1,TGCGCCAGCAGCCAAGAAAGTGACTACGAGCAGTACTTC,CASSQESDYEQYF
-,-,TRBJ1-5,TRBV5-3,TGTGCCAGAGAATCAGACGCAGGGTTAGATCAGCCCCAGCATTTT,CARESDAGLDQPQHF
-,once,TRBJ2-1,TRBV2,TGTGCCAGCAGTGGGGACCAGGGCCCATCCGTCTCCTACAATGAGCAGTTCTTC,CASSGDQGPSVSYNEQFF
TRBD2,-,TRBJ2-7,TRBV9,TGTGCCAGCAGCTCCTCTAGCGGGAGGGCCTACGAGCAGTACTTC,CASSSSSGRAYEQYF
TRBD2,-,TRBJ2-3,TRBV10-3,TGTGCCATCAGTGAGTCGGGAGCGGGAGGGCCCACAGATACGCAGTATTTT,CAISESGAGGPTDTQYF
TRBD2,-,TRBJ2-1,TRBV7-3,TGTGCCAGCAGCTTAGGACTAGCGGGACACAATGAGCAGTTCTTC,CASSLGLAGHNEQFF
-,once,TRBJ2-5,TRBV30,TGTGCCTGGAGTATCCGACCTCAAGAGACCCAGTACTTC,CAWSIRPQETQYF
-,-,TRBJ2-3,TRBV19,TGTGCCAGTAGTATGGGCTCCTCCCACACAGATACGCAGTATTTT,CASSMGSSHTDTQYF
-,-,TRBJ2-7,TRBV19,TGTGCCAGTAGTGCGGGACAAGACTACGAGCAGTACTTC,CASSAGQDYEQYF
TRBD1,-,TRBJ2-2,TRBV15,TGTGCCACCAGCAGAGATAGGACAGGAGCGAACACCGGGGAGCTGTTTTTT,CATSRDRTGANTGELFF
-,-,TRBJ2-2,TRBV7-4,TGTGCCAGCAGCTTAGTATGGACGAACACCGGGGAGCTGTTTTTT,CASSLVWTNTGELFF
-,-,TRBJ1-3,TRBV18,TGTGCCAGCTCACCACCGGGCATGCCGGGAAACACCATATATTTT,CASSPPGMPGNTIYF
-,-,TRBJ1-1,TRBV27,TGTGCCAGCAGTTTGTTTCACCCGAACACTGAAGCTTTCTTT,CASSLFHPNTEAFF
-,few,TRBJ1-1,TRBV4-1,TGCGCCAGCAGCCGTGGGCCCAGCGAAAACACTGAAGCTTTCTTT,CASSRGPSENTEAFF
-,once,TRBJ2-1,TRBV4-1,TGCGCCAGCTCTTACGGGCTACCCAGGGGAAATGAGCAGTTCTTC,CASSYGLPRGNEQFF
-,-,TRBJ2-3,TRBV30,TGTGCCTGGAGTGTCCTGGTCACAGATACGCAGTATTTT,CAWSVLVTDTQYF
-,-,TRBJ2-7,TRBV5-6,TGTGCCAGCAGCTCCCCGGCGGGCCGAGGGGCTCACAGCTCCTACGAGCAGTACTTC,CASSSPAGRGAHSSYEQYF
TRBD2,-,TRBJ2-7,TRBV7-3,TGTGCCAGCAGTTATACGGGGGGACGGTACGAGCAGTACTTC,CASSYTGGRYEQYF
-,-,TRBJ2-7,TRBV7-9,TGTGCCAGCAGCTCCTCCTGGTACGAGCAGTACTTC,CASSSSWYEQYF
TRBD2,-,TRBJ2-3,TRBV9,TGTGCCAGCAGCGGACTAGCGGGAGGTCGGGGCCATCCAGATACGCAGTATTTT,CASSGLAGGRGHPDTQYF